This T cell receptor beta chain was sequenced for a study of blood T cell repertoires in COVID-19. Study-level information: Spain, Italy and the United States supplied samples that represented acute and convalescent COVID-19. T cells, B-cell-depleted T cells, or PBMCs supplied cDNA or gDNA.

Original methodology: Amplified reference gene primers provided the basis for estimating nucleated cell counts. The protocol was immunoSEQ multiplex PCR, while the TCRdb copy is restricted to in-frame clones and leaves out a portion. V and J calls and clone size follow that table, whereas D and trimming were derived from the DNA. The sample lists approximately 150,000 clones, 82% occurring once. Losses at the gene ends were 4 bases for V and 5 bases for J; bases not matched to a gene: 10. The CDR3 sequence is 16 residues long. Germline V gene lookup returns CDR1 MNHEY and CDR2 SMNVEV (reference sequence).

The clonotype comes from an older woman with acute or convalescent COVID-19. Sequencing was carried out using peripheral blood. The chain combines TRBV27 with TRBJ2-3; 9 positions match TRBD1. CDR3 sequence reads: CASSYGATGGVDTQYF. DNA for the CDR3: TGTGCCAGCAGTTATGGGGCGACAGGGGGGGTAGATACGCAGTATTTT.